This entry lists 23 T cell receptor beta chains sequenced from one sample in a study of shared clonotypes between healthy human individuals. Generated by immunoSEQ multiplex PCR, the TCRdb table keeps only in-frame clones and is missing some. The sample has some 92,000 clones, around 47% seen once. What was sequenced was PBMCs. The receptors here all came from a woman between 40 and 50 years old in good health. Some clones in this sample may be carry-over from other donors' samples.

The chain has TRBV23-1 and TRBJ2-2; D is undetermined. TRBV23-1 belongs to the ORF category, with a function that is uncertain. CDR3 length: 14 amino acids. Trimming took off 0 bases at V and 1 base at J, with 3 bases between the two ends. This CDR3 reads CASSQSGNTGELFF. The CDR3 nucleotides read TGCGCCAGCAGTCAATCAGGGAACACCGGGGAGCTGTTTTTT.

This clone came up many times. This rearrangement joins TRBV30 to TRBJ2-5; no clear D. With 0 bases removed from V and 5 bases from J, the gap between germline ends came to 10 bases. Germline loops: CDR1 GTSNPN, CDR2 SVGIG (reference sequence). The length of the CDR3 is 13 residues. CDR3: CAWSVSLSETQYF. CDR3 nucleotide sequence: TGTGCCTGGAGTGTATCCCTAAGTGAGACCCAGTACTTC.

This clone has just a few counts. The chain combines TRBV14 with TRBJ2-1, with D possibly being TRBD2 (5 bases). The V gene's germline CDR1 is SGHDN and CDR2 FVKESK. V was trimmed by 4 bases and J by 4 bases, leaving 8 bases between them. CDR3 size: 13 residues. The CDR3 DNA is TGTGCCAGCAGCCTCGGACTTTACAATGAGCAGTTCTTC. This sequence encodes CASSLGLYNEQFF.

Note on this clone: A read error may be the cause here, since a much bigger clone is one base away. Different DNA sequences within this sample yield the same CDR3. The V gene is TRBV4-3, the J gene TRBJ2-3; D may be TRBD2 (5 bases). Germline V CDR1 and CDR2: LGHNA, YSLEER. The CDR3 is made up of 13 amino acids. The CDR3 reads CASSQDLGDTQYF. As DNA, the CDR3 is TGCGCCAGCAGCCAAGATTTGGGAGATACGCAGTACTTT.

This clone was picked up a small number of times. CDR3 sequence reads: CASSLVLAGGPESDTQYF. For the CDR3, the DNA is TGTGCCAGCAGCTTAGTCCTAGCGGGAGGGCCGGAGTCAGATACGCAGTATTTT. The rearrangement joins TRBV7-2 to TRBJ2-3; 12 bases match TRBD2. Unmatched junction bases numbered 9, after V lost 1 base and J lost 4 bases. Per germline, CDR1 SGHTA and CDR2 FQGNSA. The CDR3 sequence is 18 residues long. The variable domain in full, with the rest retrieved from reference TRBV7-2 and TRBJ2-3, is GAGVSQSPSNKVTEKGKDVELRCDPISGHTALYWYRQSLGQGLEFLIYFQGNSAPDKSGLPSDRFSAERTGGSVSTLTIQRTQQEDSAVYLCASSLVLAGGPESDTQYFGPGTRLTVL.

This chain links TRBV6-1 with TRBJ1-5, with a weak D call TRBD1 (5 bases). V gave up 6 bases and J gave up 9 bases, with 21 bases separating them. Germline CDR1 and CDR2: MNHNS and SASEGT. The CDR3 covers 15 residues. CDR3 protein: CASRAGTAVVGPQHF. The CDR3 coding sequence is TGTGCCAGCAGGGCCGGGACCGCCGTCGTCGGGCCCCAGCATTTT.

This clone was found a few times. This chain connects TRBV2 to TRBJ2-2; possibly TRBD2 for D (6 bases). V was trimmed by 3 bases and J by 3 bases, leaving 8 bases between them. Germline assignment: CDR1 SNHLY and CDR2 FYNNEI. This CDR3 comprises 14 residues. The CDR3 reads CASSDRRDTGELFF. The CDR3 nucleotides read TGTGCCAGCAGTGATCGGAGGGACACCGGGGAGCTGTTTTTT.

The V call is TRBV14, the J call TRBJ2-7; 10 nucleotides agree with TRBD2. Germline CDR1 and CDR2: SGHDN and FVKESK. The CDR3 length is 15 residues. V shed 6 bases and J 4 bases; nucleotides not matched to a gene: 9. The CDR3 region has the DNA TGTGCCAGCAGACGAACCGGGACTAGCGAATACGAGCAGTACTTC. Its protein product is CASRRTGTSEYEQYF.

This clone was counted only a few times. The genes are TRBV6-6 and TRBJ2-7, with 7 positions matching TRBD2. CDR3 length: 14 amino acids. Per the germline V gene, CDR1 is MNHNY and CDR2 is SVGAGI (reference sequence). The junction had 9 bases not matched to a gene; V was cut back by 5 bases and J by 5 bases. The DNA for the CDR3 is TGTGCCAGCAGTCTGGGTGGGAGGGCCGACGAGCAGTACTTC. Translation: CASSLGGRADEQYF.

V usage is TRBV7-8 and J usage is TRBJ2-7, with 8 bases that match TRBD1. Germline V gene lookup returns CDR1 SGHVS and CDR2 FQNEAQ. V was clipped by 5 bases and J by 1 base; unmatched bases: 16. This CDR3 is built from 18 residues. CDR3 in amino acids: CASSRGAGGYVPSYEQYF. CDR3 DNA: TGTGCCAGCAGCCGTGGGGCAGGGGGCTATGTACCGTCCTACGAGCAGTACTTC.

As concerns this clone: A read error is the likely source, as a far larger clone sits one nucleotide away. The conserved final phenylalanine or tryptophan is absent from the CDR3, which likely points to a read error. The genes are TRBV15 and TRBJ2-3; no firm D call. V was clipped by 5 bases and J by 2 bases, with 14 bases between them. Germline V gene lookup returns CDR1 LNHNV and CDR2 YYDKDF (reference sequence). The CDR3 totals 15 residues. The CDR3 spells CATSPFGGATDTQYS. Written as DNA, the CDR3 is TGTGCCACCAGCCCTTTTGGCGGAGCCACAGATACGCAGTATTCT.

V and J are TRBV30 and TRBJ2-7; 9 bases agree with TRBD2. Germline V CDR1 and CDR2: GTSNPN, SVGIG (reference sequence). V was pared by 4 bases and J by 3 bases, with 22 bases of the junction left unmatched. The CDR3 is 19 amino acids. The CDR3 DNA follows: TGTGCCTGGACCCACCCTTTGGCTAGCGGGGAGGGTGGATTCTACGAGCAGTACTTC. This sequence encodes CAWTHPLASGEGGFYEQYF.

This clone was seen ten or more times. The rearrangement links TRBV25-1 to TRBJ1-4; no reliable D call. Germline-derived CDR1 and CDR2 are MGHDK and SYGVNS. V dropped 1 base and J dropped 0 bases, with 9 bases sitting between them. This CDR3 region has 16 residues. For the CDR3, the DNA is TGTGCCAGCAGTGAATCGACCCTTGCAACTAATGAAAAACTGTTTTTT. This sequence encodes CASSESTLATNEKLFF.

The sample holds one count of this clone. V is TRBV5-6 and J is TRBJ2-6; 9 positions match TRBD1. V shed 2 bases and J 0 bases; nucleotides not matched to a gene: 9. Germline V gene sequence: CDR1 SGHDT, CDR2 YYEEEE. The CDR3 loop spans 19 amino acids. CDR3 amino acids: CASSFTPGQGTSGANVLTF. As DNA, the CDR3 is TGTGCCAGCAGCTTTACTCCGGGACAGGGAACCTCTGGGGCCAACGTCCTGACTTTC.

In regard to this clone: Other DNA variants within this sample encode the same CDR3. The chain carries TRBV18 and TRBJ2-5, with 8 positions matching TRBD1. The V segment lost 3 bases and the J segment 3 bases; nucleotides outside the gene matches: 3. The CDR3 is 14 amino acids. Germline V gives CDR1 KGHSH, CDR2 LQKENI. CDR3 bases: TGTGCCAGCTCACCCCTGACAGGGGAAGAGACCCAGTACTTC. Residues: CASSPLTGEETQYF. Using reference TRBV18 and TRBJ2-5 for the parts outside the CDR3, the full variable domain is NAGVMQNPRHLVRRRGQEARLRCSPMKGHSHVYWYRQLPEEGLKFMVYLQKENIIDESGMPKERFSAEFPKEGPSILRIQQVVRGDSAAYFCASSPLTGEETQYFGPGTRLLVL.

This rearrangement joins TRBV27 to TRBJ2-7; D gene uncertain. Germline V lookup: CDR1 MNHEY, CDR2 SMNVEV (reference sequence). The CDR3 contains 13 residues. Trimming stripped 7 bases from V and 2 bases from J, with 12 bases between. This CDR3 is CASNGPTTYEQYF. Here the CDR3 DNA reads TGTGCCAGCAATGGCCCAACAACCTACGAGCAGTACTTC.

CDR3 sequence: CASREFRGGRVDTEAFF. The CDR3 region has the DNA TGTGCCAGCAGGGAATTCAGGGGAGGTCGGGTGGACACTGAAGCTTTCTTT. The gene calls are TRBV6-1 and TRBJ1-1, with D possibly TRBD1 on 6 matching bases. This CDR3 region has 17 residues. Per germline, CDR1 MNHNS and CDR2 SASEGT. V was cut by 6 bases and J by 3 bases, with 23 bases left in between.

This chain links TRBV27 with TRBJ2-7; D is perhaps TRBD1 or TRBD2 (5 bases each). The CDR3 contains 14 residues. Germline V CDR1 and CDR2: MNHEY, SMNVEV (reference sequence). With 5 bases removed from V and 3 bases from J, the gap between germline ends came to 14 bases. The CDR3 loop reads CASSPRDADYEQYF. The CDR3 DNA reads as TGTGCCAGCAGTCCCCGGGACGCCGACTACGAGCAGTACTTC.

This clone was detected many times. The chain is built from TRBV27 and TRBJ2-2; TRBD2 matches at 14 bases. This CDR3 is 20 amino acids long. CDR1 and CDR2 from the germline V gene are MNHEY and SMNVEV (reference sequence). With 5 bases clipped from V and 3 bases from J, the junction kept 14 bases outside the gene matches. This CDR3 reads CASSPTGTSGRRGDTGELFF. In DNA form, the CDR3 reads TGTGCCAGCAGTCCGACCGGGACTAGCGGGAGAAGGGGGGACACCGGGGAGCTGTTTTTT.

This clone was detected many times. The rearrangement links TRBV4-3 to TRBJ2-7; weak D call: TRBD1 (6 bases). Germline CDR1 LGHNA, CDR2 YSLEER. V was shortened by 0 bases and J by 0 bases, with 12 bases between the two germline ends. This CDR3 comprises 16 residues. The CDR3 nucleotides are TGCGCCAGCAGCCAAGAACGGACAGCCCCCTCCTACGAGCAGTACTTC. It specifies CASSQERTAPSYEQYF.

This clone was counted once. The chain uses TRBV30 and TRBJ1-5, with a possible D match to TRBD1 (6 bases). The CDR3 has 18 amino acids. Per the germline V gene, CDR1 is GTSNPN and CDR2 is SVGIG (reference sequence). V shed 3 bases and J shed 0 bases, with 21 bases lying between them. The CDR3 DNA reads as TGTGCCTGGAGGTCAAAGACAGGTTCTTACATTAGCAATCAGCCCCAGCATTTT. It codes for CAWRSKTGSYISNQPQHF.

This clone has just a few counts. The chain is built from TRBV13 and TRBJ2-2, with TRBD1 identical over 7 bases. The length of the CDR3 is 15 residues. With 3 bases clipped from V and 1 base from J, the junction kept 2 bases outside the gene matches. The germline V gene has CDR1 PRHDT and CDR2 FYEKMQ (reference sequence). CDR3 region: CASSLGDRNTGELFF. The DNA for the CDR3 is TGTGCCAGCAGCTTGGGGGACAGGAACACCGGGGAGCTGTTTTTT.

This clone was counted ten times or more. V and J are TRBV5-8 and TRBJ1-1; D remains ambiguous. The germline V gene encodes CDR1 SGHTS and CDR2 YDEGEE. V lost 3 bases to trimming and J lost 7 bases, with 10 bases between them. This CDR3 spans 12 amino acids. DNA of the CDR3: TGTGCCAGCAGCTCGACTGGCGGTGAAGCTTTCTTT. Amino acid sequence: CASSSTGGEAFF.